This entry is about one T cell receptor (beta chain). Its cognate antigen is unknown. The ends were cut back, 6 bases at V and 2 bases at J, with 15 bases in the middle. The CDR3 loop spans 15 amino acids. CDR1 is MNHEY, CDR2 SVGAGI, per germline. Expressed TCRB transcripts were sequenced because the isolated RNA had all been reverse transcribed beforehand. Profiled with immunoSEQ multiplex PCR; TCRdb holds only in-frame clones, not every one. The data hold 400,000 or so clones, with around 10% observed a single time. The entry originates in a study of beta chain features in type 1 diabetes. Study-level points and caveats: Overrepresentation of cells with high TCR expression could result from cDNA sequencing. Moderate but significant shortening of TCRB CDR3s was recorded in all four CD4+ subsets from Type 1 diabetes patients.

Sequenced sample: central memory CD4+ T cells from blood. This TCR came from a man aged 25-45 years with type 1 diabetes. This chain joins TRBV6-5 and TRBJ2-3, with a weak D call TRBD2 (6 bases). CDR3 DNA: TGTGCCAGCAGCTCCCTTGGACTACACACAGATACGCAGTATTTT. It encodes CASSSLGLHTDTQYF.